These 8 T cell receptor beta chains came from one sample sequenced in a study of cytomegalovirus exposure and HLA in healthy donors. PCR employed 60 Vbeta and 13 Jbeta primers. Libraries were prepared by immunoSEQ multiplex PCR; TCRdb keeps only in-frame clonotypes and omits some of them. The top ten hold about 5% of the sample, which has roughly 140,000 clones, more than 65% seen once. The sample taken for sequencing was PBMCs. These receptors originate from a man younger than 40 in good health and CMV-seropositive.

V gene TRBV5-1 combines with J gene TRBJ1-2; D is unresolved. Germline assignment: CDR1 SGHRS and CDR2 YFSETQ. Trimming left V 0 bases short and J 6 bases short, with 9 bases between. There are 13 residues in the CDR3. The CDR3 loop is CASSLDFIDGYTF. As DNA, the CDR3 is TGCGCCAGCAGCTTGGATTTTATTGATGGCTACACCTTC. Full variable domain (remainder filled in from reference TRBV5-1 and TRBJ1-2): KAGVTQTPRYLIKTRGQQVTLSCSPISGHRSVSWYQQTPGQGLQFLFEYFSETQRNKGNFPGRFSGRQFSNSRSEMNVSTLELGDSALYLCASSLDFIDGYTFGSGTRLTVV.

This chain connects TRBV6-1 to TRBJ2-3; 7 bases line up with TRBD1. CDR1 MNHNS and CDR2 SASEGT come from the germline V gene. The CDR3 covers 16 residues. J lost 2 bases, V lost 6 bases, and 11 bases had no gene match. The CDR3 spells CASRENPRGYTDTQYF. DNA for the CDR3: TGTGCCAGCAGAGAAAACCCCAGGGGGTACACAGATACGCAGTATTTT.

This clone was recorded many times. V and J are TRBV5-1 and TRBJ1-3; unclear D gene. This CDR3 is 16 amino acids long. In germline, CDR1 is SGHRS, CDR2 YFSETQ. The V end lost 0 bases, the J end lost 3 bases, and 13 bases lay between the germline ends. In DNA, the CDR3 is TGCGCCAGCAGCTTGGAAAGCCCCGGAGGTGGAAACACCATATATTTT. Its protein is CASSLESPGGGNTIYF.

The chain carries TRBV6-6 and TRBJ1-5; D is unresolved. CDR1 and CDR2 from the germline V gene are MNHNY and SVGAGI (reference sequence). The CDR3 is made up of 12 amino acids. The germline V and J ends were trimmed by 6 bases and 3 bases, with 6 bases remaining between them. The CDR3 sequence is CASRQDNQPQHF. CDR3 sequence (DNA): TGTGCCAGCAGGCAGGACAATCAGCCCCAGCATTTT.

The rearrangement uses TRBV5-1 and TRBJ2-2, with 10 bases matching TRBD2. Germline CDR1 SGHRS, CDR2 YFSETQ. The CDR3 totals 18 residues. V lost 2 bases to trimming and J lost 1 base; unmatched junction nucleotides: 8. CDR3 sequence: CASSFPKREGLNTGELFF. The CDR3 nucleotides are TGCGCCAGCAGCTTCCCAAAGCGGGAGGGCCTGAACACCGGGGAGCTGTTTTTT.

This sequence joins TRBV5-1 and TRBJ1-4, with TRBD1 identical over 10 bases. The germline V gene encodes CDR1 SGHRS and CDR2 YFSETQ. The CDR3 has 17 residues. Germline trimming cut 0 bases from V and 7 bases from J; bases unmatched to any gene: 9. The CDR3 region is CASSLGWGQGRAEKLFF. The CDR3 DNA is TGCGCCAGCAGCTTGGGCTGGGGACAGGGGCGTGCTGAAAAACTGTTTTTT.

The rearrangement joins TRBV27 to TRBJ1-5, with TRBD1 as a possible D gene (5 bases). The V gene's germline CDR1 is MNHEY and CDR2 SMNVEV (reference sequence). The CDR3 has 17 amino acids. V dropped 2 bases and J dropped 5 bases, with 19 bases sitting between them. The CDR3 DNA reads TGTGCCAGCAGTTTACGCCTCGGGGGGTCCTGGGATCAGCCCCAGCATTTT. Translation: CASSLRLGGSWDQPQHF.

The gene calls are TRBV12-5 and TRBJ1-5; D is uncertain. V gave up 6 bases and J gave up 0 bases, with 24 bases separating them. The CDR3 sequence is 19 residues long. From germline, CDR1 is LGHNT and CDR2 FRNRAP. In DNA, the CDR3 is TGTGCTAGTGGCCTCATAACCCGCGGGATACGACTTAGCAATCAGCCCCAGCATTTT. It yields the protein CASGLITRGIRLSNQPQHF.